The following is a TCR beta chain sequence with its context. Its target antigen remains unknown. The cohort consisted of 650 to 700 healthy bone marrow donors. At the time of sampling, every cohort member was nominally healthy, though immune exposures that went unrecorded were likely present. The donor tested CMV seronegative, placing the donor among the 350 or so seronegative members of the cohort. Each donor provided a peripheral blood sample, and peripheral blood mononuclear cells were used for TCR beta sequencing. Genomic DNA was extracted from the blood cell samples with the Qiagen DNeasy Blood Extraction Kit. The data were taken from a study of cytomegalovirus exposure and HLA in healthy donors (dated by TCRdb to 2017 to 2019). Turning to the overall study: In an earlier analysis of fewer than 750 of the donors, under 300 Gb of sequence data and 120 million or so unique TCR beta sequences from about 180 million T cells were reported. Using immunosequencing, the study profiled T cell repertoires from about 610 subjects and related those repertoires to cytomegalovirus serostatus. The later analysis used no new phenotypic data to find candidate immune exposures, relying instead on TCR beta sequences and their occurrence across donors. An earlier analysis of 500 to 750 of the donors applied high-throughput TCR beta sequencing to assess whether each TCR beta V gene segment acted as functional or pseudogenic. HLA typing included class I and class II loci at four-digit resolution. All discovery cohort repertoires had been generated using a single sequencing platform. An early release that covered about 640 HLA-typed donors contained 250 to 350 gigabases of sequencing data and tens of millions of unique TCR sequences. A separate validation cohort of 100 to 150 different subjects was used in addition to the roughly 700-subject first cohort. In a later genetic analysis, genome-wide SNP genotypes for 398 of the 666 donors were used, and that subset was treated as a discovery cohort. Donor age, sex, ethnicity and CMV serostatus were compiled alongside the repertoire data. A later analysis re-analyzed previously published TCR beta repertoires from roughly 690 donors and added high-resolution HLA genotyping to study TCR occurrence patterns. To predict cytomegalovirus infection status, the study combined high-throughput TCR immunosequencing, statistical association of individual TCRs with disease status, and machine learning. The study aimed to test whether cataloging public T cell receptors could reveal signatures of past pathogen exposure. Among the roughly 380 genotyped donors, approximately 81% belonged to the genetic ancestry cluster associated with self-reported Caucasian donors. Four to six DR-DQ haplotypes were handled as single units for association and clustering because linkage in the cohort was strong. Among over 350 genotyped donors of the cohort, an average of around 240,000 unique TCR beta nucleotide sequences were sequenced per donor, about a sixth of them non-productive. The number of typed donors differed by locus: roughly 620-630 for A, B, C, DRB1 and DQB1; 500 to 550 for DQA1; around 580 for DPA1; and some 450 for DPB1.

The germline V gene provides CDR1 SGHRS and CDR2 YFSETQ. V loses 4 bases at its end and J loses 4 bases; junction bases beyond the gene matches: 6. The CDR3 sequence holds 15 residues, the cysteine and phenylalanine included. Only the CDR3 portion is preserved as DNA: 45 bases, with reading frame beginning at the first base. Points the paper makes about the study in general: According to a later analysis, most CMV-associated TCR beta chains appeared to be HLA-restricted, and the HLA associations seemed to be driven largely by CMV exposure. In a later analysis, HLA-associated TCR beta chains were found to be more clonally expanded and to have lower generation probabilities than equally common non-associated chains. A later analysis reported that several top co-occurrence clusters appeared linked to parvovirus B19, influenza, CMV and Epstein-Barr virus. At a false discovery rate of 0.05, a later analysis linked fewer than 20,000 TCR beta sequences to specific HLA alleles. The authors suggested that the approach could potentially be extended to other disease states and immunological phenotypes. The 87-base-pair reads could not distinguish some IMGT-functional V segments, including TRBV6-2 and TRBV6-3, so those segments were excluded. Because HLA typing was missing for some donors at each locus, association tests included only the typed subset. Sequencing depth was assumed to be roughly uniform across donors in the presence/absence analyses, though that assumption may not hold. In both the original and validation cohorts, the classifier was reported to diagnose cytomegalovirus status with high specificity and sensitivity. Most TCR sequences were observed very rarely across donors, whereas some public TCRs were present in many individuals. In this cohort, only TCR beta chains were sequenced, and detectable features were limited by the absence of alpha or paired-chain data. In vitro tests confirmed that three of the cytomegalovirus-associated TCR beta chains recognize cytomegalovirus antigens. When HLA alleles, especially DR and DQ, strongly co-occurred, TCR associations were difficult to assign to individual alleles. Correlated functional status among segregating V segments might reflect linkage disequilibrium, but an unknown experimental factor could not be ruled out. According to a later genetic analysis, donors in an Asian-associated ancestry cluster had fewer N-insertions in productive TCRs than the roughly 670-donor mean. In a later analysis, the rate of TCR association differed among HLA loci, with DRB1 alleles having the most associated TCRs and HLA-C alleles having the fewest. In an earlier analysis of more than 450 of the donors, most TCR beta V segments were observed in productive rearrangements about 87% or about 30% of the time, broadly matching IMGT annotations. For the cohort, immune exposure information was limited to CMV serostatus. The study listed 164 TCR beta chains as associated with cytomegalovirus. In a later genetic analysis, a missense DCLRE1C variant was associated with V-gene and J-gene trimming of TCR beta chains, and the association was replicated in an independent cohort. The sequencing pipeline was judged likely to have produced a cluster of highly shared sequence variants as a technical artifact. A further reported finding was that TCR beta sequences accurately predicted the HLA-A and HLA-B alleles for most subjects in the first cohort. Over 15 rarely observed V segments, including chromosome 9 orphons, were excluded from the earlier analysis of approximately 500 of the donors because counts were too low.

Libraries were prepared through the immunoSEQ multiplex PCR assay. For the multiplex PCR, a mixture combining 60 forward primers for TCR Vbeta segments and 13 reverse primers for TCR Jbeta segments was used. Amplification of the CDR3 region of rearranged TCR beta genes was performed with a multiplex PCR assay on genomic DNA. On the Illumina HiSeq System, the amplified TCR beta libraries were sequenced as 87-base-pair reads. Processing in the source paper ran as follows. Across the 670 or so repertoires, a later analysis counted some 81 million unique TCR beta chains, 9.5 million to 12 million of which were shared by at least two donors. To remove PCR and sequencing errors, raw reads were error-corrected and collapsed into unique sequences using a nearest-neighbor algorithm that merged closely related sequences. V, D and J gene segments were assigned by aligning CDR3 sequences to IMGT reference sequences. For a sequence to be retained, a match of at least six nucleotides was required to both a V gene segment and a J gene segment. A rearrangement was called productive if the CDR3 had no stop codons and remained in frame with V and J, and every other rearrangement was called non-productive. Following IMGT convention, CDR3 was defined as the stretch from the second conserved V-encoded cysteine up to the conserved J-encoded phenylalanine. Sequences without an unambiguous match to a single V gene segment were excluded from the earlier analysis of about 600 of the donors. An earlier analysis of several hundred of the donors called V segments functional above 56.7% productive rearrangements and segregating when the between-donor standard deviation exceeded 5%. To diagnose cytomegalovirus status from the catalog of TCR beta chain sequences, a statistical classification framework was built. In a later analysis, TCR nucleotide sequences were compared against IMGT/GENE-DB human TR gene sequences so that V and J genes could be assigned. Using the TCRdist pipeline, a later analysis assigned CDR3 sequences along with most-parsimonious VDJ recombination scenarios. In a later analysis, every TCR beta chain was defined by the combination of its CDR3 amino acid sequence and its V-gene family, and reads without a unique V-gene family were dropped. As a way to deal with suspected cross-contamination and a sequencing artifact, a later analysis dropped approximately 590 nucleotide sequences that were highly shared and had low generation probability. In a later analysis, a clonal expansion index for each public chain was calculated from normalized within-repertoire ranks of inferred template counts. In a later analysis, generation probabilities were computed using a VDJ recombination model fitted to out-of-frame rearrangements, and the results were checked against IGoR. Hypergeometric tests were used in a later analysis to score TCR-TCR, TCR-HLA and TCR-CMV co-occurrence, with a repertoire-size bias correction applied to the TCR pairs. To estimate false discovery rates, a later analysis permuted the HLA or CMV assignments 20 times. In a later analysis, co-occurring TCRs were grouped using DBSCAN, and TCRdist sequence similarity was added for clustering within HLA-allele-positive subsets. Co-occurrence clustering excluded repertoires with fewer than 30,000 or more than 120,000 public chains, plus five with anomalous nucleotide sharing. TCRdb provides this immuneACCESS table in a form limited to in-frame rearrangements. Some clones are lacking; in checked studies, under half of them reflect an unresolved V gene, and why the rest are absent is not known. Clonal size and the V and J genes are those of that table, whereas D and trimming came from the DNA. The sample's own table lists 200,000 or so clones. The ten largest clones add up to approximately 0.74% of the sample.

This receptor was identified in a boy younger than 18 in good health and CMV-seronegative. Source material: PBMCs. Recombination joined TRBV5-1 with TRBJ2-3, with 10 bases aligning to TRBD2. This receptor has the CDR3 CASSPGTSVADTQYF. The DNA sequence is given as TGCGCCAGCAGCCCGGGGACTAGCGTGGCAGATACGCAGTATTTT.